A single sample is the source of the 26 T cell receptor beta chains below, sequenced in a study of metastatic and nonmetastatic thyroid tumors. TCRdb called clones again from the PCR reads with MiXCR. The data hold roughly 20,000 clones, with approximately 24% observed a single time. Nobody among the patients had been given any treatment before thyroid surgery. The sequenced sample was tumor tissue. Source of these receptors: a male donor with papillary thyroid cancer or a benign thyroid nodule (not recorded which). Some clones in this sample may be carry-over from other donors' samples.

This clone qualifies as medium-sized. This chain uses TRBV5-1 with TRBJ1-2, with D perhaps TRBD1 (5 bases). With 0 bases removed from V and 7 bases from J, the gap between germline ends came to 10 bases. CDR1 is SGHRS and CDR2 is YFSETQ in the germline V gene. The CDR3 contains 13 residues. CDR3 residues: CASSLEQGVGYTF. The CDR3 coding sequence is TGCGCCAGCAGCTTGGAGCAGGGAGTTGGCTACACCTTC.

In the case of this clone: An end of the junction differs from the germline gene, which may be a read error. The chain couples TRBV11-2 to TRBJ2-1, with D tentatively TRBD2 (7 bases). In germline, CDR1 is SGHAT, CDR2 FQNNGV. The CDR3 runs to 17 residues. The CDR3 DNA reads TGTGCCACCAGCTCCCCCGCGGGGGCGGAGACCGAGAATGAGCAGTTCTTC. Translating gives CATSSPAGAETENEQFF.

This clone was recorded at least ten times. This chain connects TRBV29-1 to TRBJ1-5, with D possibly matching TRBD1 (6 bases). The germline V gene encodes CDR1 SQVTM and CDR2 ANQGSEA. The V and J ends lost 5 bases and 3 bases respectively, with 11 bases between them. The CDR3 is made up of 13 amino acids. The DNA for the CDR3 is TGCAGCGTTTCAGGGGCACCCAATCAGCCCCAGCATTTT. Its translation is CSVSGAPNQPQHF.

The CDR3 spells CASSEERNQPQHF. The CDR3 nucleotides read TGTGCCAGCAGTGAAGAAAGAAATCAGCCCCAGCATTTT. The chain carries TRBV2 and TRBJ1-5; D not certain. Trimming removed 1 base at V and 4 bases at J, with 5 bases between. Looked up from germline, CDR1 is SNHLY and CDR2 is FYNNEI. The CDR3 spans 13 residues.

A remark on this clone: One end of the junction varies from germline; a read error may be responsible. The V gene is TRBV6-1, the J gene TRBJ2-7; 8 nucleotides align to TRBD1. This CDR3 is 17 amino acids long. Germline-derived CDR1 and CDR2 are MNHNS and SASEGT. CDR3 DNA sequence: TGTGCCTGCAGTACGACATGGGGCAGGGGGCCAAGCTACGAGCAGTACTTC. Translating it yields CACSTTWGRGPSYEQYF.

This clone was found many times. The chain uses TRBV11-3 and TRBJ2-2; D is possibly TRBD1 (6 bases). The germline gives CDR1 SGHNT, CDR2 YENEEA. This CDR3 contains 13 residues. V lost 10 bases to trimming and J lost 3 bases, with 12 bases between them. For the CDR3, the DNA is TGTGCCAAACGGGACACCGACACCGGGGAGCTGTTTTTT. Protein product: CAKRDTDTGELFF.

This chain joins TRBV6-1 and TRBJ2-6; D is ambiguous. This CDR3 contains 16 residues. Germline lookup yields CDR1 MNHNS and CDR2 SASEGT. V lost 5 bases to trimming and J lost 0 bases, with 11 bases between them. The CDR3 nucleotides are TGTGCCAGCAGTATCTCCCTGGGCTCTGGGGCCAACGTCCTGACTTTC. It codes for CASSISLGSGANVLTF.

This clone was picked up a small number of times. The chain employs TRBV12-5 and TRBJ2-2; weak D call: TRBD2 (5 bases). The germline gives CDR1 LGHNT, CDR2 FRNRAP. CDR3 length: 14 residues. Trimming removed 8 bases from V and 6 bases from J, with 16 bases in between. The CDR3 coding sequence is TGTGCTAGTACCAAATCGCGGGCTCCCGGGGAGCTGTTTTTT. Translating gives CASTKSRAPGELFF.

The sample holds many counts of this clone. This chain uses TRBV20-1 with TRBJ2-7; 16 nucleotides agree with TRBD2. From germline, CDR1 is DFQATT and CDR2 SNEGSKA (reference sequence). Trimming at V came to 2 bases and at J to 4 bases, leaving 11 bases not matched to a gene. This CDR3 has 18 residues. As DNA, the CDR3 is TGCAGTGCTAGACCCAACGAGGGACTAGCGGGAGGGCGTTACGAGCAGTACTTC. Translating it yields CSARPNEGLAGGRYEQYF.

At least ten counts were recorded for this clone. One end of the junction fails to match germline, which may point to a read error. The chain links TRBV7-2 to TRBJ2-1; D is uncertain. Germline CDR1 SGHTA, CDR2 FQGNSA. The CDR3 consists of 15 residues. CDR3 sequence (DNA): TGTGCCAGCAGTTTAGGCGGTATTTTGATGGATGAGCAGTTCTTC. Protein: CASSLGGILMDEQFF.

This chain uses TRBV2 with TRBJ2-7; tentatively, D is TRBD1 (5 bases). There are 14 residues in the CDR3. V was shortened by 3 bases and J by 3 bases, with 12 bases between the two germline ends. The germline V gene has CDR1 SNHLY and CDR2 FYNNEI. DNA for the CDR3: TGTGCCAGCAGTGATGGCAGGGTCGGCTACGAGCAGTACTTC. Its protein product is CASSDGRVGYEQYF.

This clone has at least ten counts. The chain is built from TRBV12-3 or TRBV12-4 and TRBJ1-6, with 7 bases matching TRBD1. Germline trimming cut 10 bases from V and 7 bases from J; bases unmatched to any gene: 7. This CDR3 contains 13 residues. The CDR3 nucleotides read TGTGCCACCAGGGGGTTGAGGAATTCACCCCTCCACTTT. This encodes CATRGLRNSPLHF.

This clone was seen many times. This chain uses TRBV20-1 with TRBJ2-1; D unresolved. The CDR3 has 11 amino acids. Germline CDR1 DFQATT, CDR2 SNEGSKA (reference sequence). The ends were cut back, 5 bases at V and 4 bases at J, with 6 bases in the middle. This chain's CDR3 is CSAPRYNEQFF. The DNA of the CDR3 is TGCAGTGCTCCACGATACAATGAGCAGTTCTTC.

This clone appeared a few times. This chain uses TRBV6-4 with TRBJ1-5, with D possibly matching TRBD1 (5 bases). The CDR3 consists of 15 residues. V lost 6 bases and J lost 7, with 19 bases in between. Germline CDR1 reads MRHNA; CDR2 reads SNTAGT. For the CDR3, the DNA is TGTGCCAGCAGACCAAGGACACCGAGGATCCAGCCCCAGCATTTT. This translates into CASRPRTPRIQPQHF.

This clone was detected many times. The DNA for the CDR3 is TGCAGTGAGAGGCGAGGAGACATTCAGTACTTC. Translated, it gives CSERRGDIQYF. The J gene is TRBJ2-4, the V gene TRBV20-1, with D hard to call. The CDR3 sequence is 11 residues long. Trimming took 7 bases from V and 8 from J, leaving 12 bases between them. Germline assignment: CDR1 DFQATT and CDR2 SNEGSKA (reference sequence).

This clone was recorded a few times. A read error is possible here, since a much larger clone lies one base away. The gene calls are TRBV4-1 and TRBJ2-2; 8 positions match TRBD2. CDR1 is MGHRA and CDR2 is YSYEKL in the germline V gene. After removal of 4 bases from V and 4 bases from J, the junction contained 5 bases not matched to a gene. The CDR3 is 15 amino acids. The CDR3 DNA reads TGCGCCAGCAGCCCGACTAGCGTGTCCACCGGGGAGCTGTTTTTT. It translates to CASSPTSVSTGELFF.

This clone is categorized as medium-sized. The rearrangement uses TRBV6-1 and TRBJ2-7, with D perhaps matching TRBD1 (6 bases). Germline V gives CDR1 MNHNS, CDR2 SASEGT. The CDR3 has 13 residues. The germline V and J ends were trimmed by 4 bases and 7 bases, with 14 bases remaining between them. CDR3 loop: CASSVGQTGEQYF. The CDR3, as DNA: TGTGCCAGCAGTGTCGGTCAAACAGGGGAGCAGTACTTC.

This clone was detected ten times or more. This chain links TRBV5-4 with TRBJ2-7; D is undetermined. The CDR3 is made up of 15 amino acids. CDR1 SGHNT and CDR2 YYREEE come from the germline V gene (reference sequence). V was trimmed by 3 bases and J by 2 bases, leaving 15 bases between them. In nucleotides, the CDR3 is TGTGCCAGCAGCTCAGTACCTTACAACACCTACGAGCAGTACTTC. Amino acids: CASSSVPYNTYEQYF. Full variable domain (outside the CDR3, taken from reference TRBV5-4 and TRBJ2-7): ETGVTQSPTHLIKTRGQQVTLRCSSQSGHNTVSWYQQALGQGPQFIFQYYREEENGRGNFPPRFSGLQFPNYSSELNVNALELDDSALYLCASSSVPYNTYEQYFGPGTRLTVT.

This clone appeared many times. The chain is built from TRBV29-1 and TRBJ2-7; a possible D gene is TRBD2 (5 bases). Trimming removed 5 bases from V and 3 bases from J, with 11 bases in between. The CDR3 contains 12 residues. Germline V gene data show CDR1 as SQVTM and CDR2 as ANQGSEA. The chain's CDR3 is CSVRASSYEQYF. The CDR3 region has the DNA TGCAGCGTTAGGGCTAGCAGCTACGAGCAGTACTTC.

The table lists this clone with many counts. The genes are TRBV28 and TRBJ2-5, with no clear D. The CDR3 consists of 11 residues. Germline V CDR1 and CDR2: MDHEN, SYDVKM. V was cut by 5 bases and J by 3 bases, with 4 bases left in between. The CDR3 DNA reads as TGTGCCAGCAGTCACAAAGAGACCCAGTACTTC. Protein sequence: CASSHKETQYF. Supplemented by reference TRBV28 and TRBJ2-5, the full variable domain reads DVKVTQSSRYLVKRTGEKVFLECVQDMDHENMFWYRQDPGLGLRLIYFSYDVKMKEKGDIPEGYSVSREKKERFSLILESASTNQTSMYLCASSHKETQYFGPGTRLLVL.

By frequency in the sample, this clone is medium-sized. The rearrangement links TRBV5-1 to TRBJ2-2; 10 nucleotides agree with TRBD1. V shed 5 bases and J 7 bases; nucleotides not matched to a gene: 8. The CDR3 runs to 15 residues. Germline loops: CDR1 SGHRS, CDR2 YFSETQ. The CDR3 region has the DNA TGCGCCAGCAGACCCGACGGACAGGGGGTCGGGGAGCTGTTTTTT. This encodes CASRPDGQGVGELFF. Variable domain in full (rest from reference TRBV5-1 and TRBJ2-2): KAGVTQTPRYLIKTRGQQVTLSCSPISGHRSVSWYQQTPGQGLQFLFEYFSETQRNKGNFPGRFSGRQFSNSRSEMNVSTLELGDSALYLCASRPDGQGVGELFFGEGSRLTVL.

The gene calls are TRBV30 and TRBJ2-7; D is unclear. The CDR3 loop spans 12 amino acids. The germline V and J ends were trimmed by 7 bases and 1 base, with 11 bases remaining between them. The germline CDR1 and CDR2 sequences are GTSNPN and SVGIG (reference sequence). The CDR3 bases are TGTGCCTCCGAAACGCTGTCCTACGAGCAGTACTTC. Its translation: CASETLSYEQYF.

This clone has more than one count but fewer than ten. The chain employs TRBV6-1 and TRBJ1-2; 8 bases fit TRBD1. Trimming took 8 bases from V and 9 from J; bases not matched to a gene: 8. The CDR3 runs 12 residues. Germline-derived CDR1 and CDR2 are MNHNS and SASEGT. This CDR3 reads CASWGRGLSYTF. CDR3 bases: TGTGCCAGCTGGGGCAGGGGGCTGAGCTACACCTTC.

The sample holds many counts of this clone. The rearrangement joins TRBV5-1 to TRBJ2-3; D gene unclear. From germline, CDR1 is SGHRS and CDR2 YFSETQ. Between the trimmed V and J ends, which lost 0 bases and 3 bases, there was a span of 17 bases. This CDR3 has 17 residues. The CDR3 region has the DNA TGCGCCAGCAGCTTGGGGCCAAGGACCGGCGGTACAGATACGCAGTATTTT. Translation: CASSLGPRTGGTDTQYF. The entire variable domain, with the rest obtained from reference TRBV5-1 and TRBJ2-3, is as follows: KAGVTQTPRYLIKTRGQQVTLSCSPISGHRSVSWYQQTPGQGLQFLFEYFSETQRNKGNFPGRFSGRQFSNSRSEMNVSTLELGDSALYLCASSLGPRTGGTDTQYFGPGTRLTVL.

This clone has a count of ten or more. This chain joins TRBV28 and TRBJ1-4, with TRBD1 matching 8 bases. The junction had 9 bases not matched to a gene; V was cut back by 7 bases and J by 2 bases. CDR3 length: 16 amino acids. The V gene's germline CDR1 is MDHEN and CDR2 SYDVKM. CDR3 protein: CASTQQGGMTNEKLFF. The CDR3 DNA follows: TGTGCCAGCACTCAACAGGGGGGGATGACTAATGAAAAACTGTTTTTT.

This clone has at least ten counts. The chain carries TRBV7-9 and TRBJ1-6; D remains ambiguous. Trimming pared 5 bases from V and 9 bases from J, leaving 11 bases between. The germline gives CDR1 SEHNR, CDR2 FQNEAQ (reference sequence). CDR3 size: 13 residues. The CDR3 loop is CASSRWAGSPLHF. In DNA form, the CDR3 reads TGTGCCAGCAGCCGATGGGCTGGTTCACCCCTCCACTTT.